Listed here are 24 T cell receptor beta chains from one sample, sequenced in a study of PD-1 blockade in classical Hodgkin lymphoma (dated by TCRdb to 2020 to 2022). The protocol used for the library was the immunoSEQ multiplex PCR assay. Not all clones reach the TCRdb copy of this immuneACCESS table, which keeps in-frame sequences only. Checked studies attribute under half of the gap to unresolved V genes and leave the rest unexplained. The sample records roughly 25,000 clones, roughly four fifths of which are singletons. The top ten clonotypes cover around 10% of the sample. Explained via the paper, the time point label denotes: cycle 2 day 1 (C2D1) of nivolumab. All trial patients had relapsed after autologous stem cell transplantation, with cohorts A, B and C differing in prior brentuximab vedotin exposure. Sequenced here: peripheral blood mononuclear cells (PBMCs), sampled before the second cycle of nivolumab. The source of these receptors is a human donor with classical Hodgkin lymphoma.

This sequence joins TRBV4-1 and TRBJ2-5; D is possibly TRBD1 (6 bases). The assigned J gene may be wrong: the sequence end matches TRBJ2-7 better. Germline V gene data show CDR1 as MGHRA and CDR2 as YSYEKL. CDR3 size: 15 residues. Written as DNA, the CDR3 is TGCGCCAGCAGCCAAGATTCAAGAGCAGGGGCCGAGCAGTACTTC. Amino acid sequence: CASSQDSRAGAEQYF.

The chain recombines TRBV11-2 with TRBJ1-1, with a weak D call TRBD1 (5 bases). Germline CDR1 SGHAT, CDR2 FQNNGV. The CDR3 has 12 residues. Trimming cost V 0 bases and J 9 bases, with 8 bases left between them. CDR3 DNA: TGTGCCAGCAGCTTAGAGACAGTCAAAGCTTTCTTT. Translated, it gives CASSLETVKAFF. Together with reference TRBV11-2 and TRBJ1-1, the CDR3 gives the full variable domain: EAGVAQSPRYKIIEKRQSVAFWCNPISGHATLYWYQQILGQGPKLLIQFQNNGVVDDSQLPKDRFSAERLKGVDSTLKIQPAKLEDSAVYLCASSLETVKAFFGQGTRLTVV.

In this sample, this clone turned up a few times. The rearrangement uses TRBV27 and TRBJ1-5; D is uncertain. Trimming took off 11 bases at V and 0 bases at J, with 8 bases between the two ends. This CDR3 has 12 amino acids. The germline V gene has CDR1 MNHEY and CDR2 SMNVEV (reference sequence). CDR3 in amino acids: CAAGNSNQPQHF. Here the CDR3 DNA reads TGTGCCGCCGGTAATAGCAATCAGCCCCAGCATTTT.

V gene TRBV4-2 combines with J gene TRBJ1-2, with D tentatively TRBD1 (5 bases). The CDR3 totals 16 residues. Germline V gene sequence: CDR1 LGHNA, CDR2 YNFKEQ. V was pared by 4 bases and J by 8 bases, with 23 bases between. CDR3 DNA sequence: TGTGCCAGCAGCCCTAGCCCCCGACAGAGAGAGCGGGGCTACACCTTC. Translated: CASSPSPRQRERGYTF.

This clone was observed a few times. This chain joins TRBV6-1 and TRBJ1-3; D is uncertain. With 0 bases removed from V and 4 bases from J, the gap between germline ends came to 16 bases. This CDR3 comprises 17 residues. Germline CDR1 reads MNHNS; CDR2 reads SASEGT. The CDR3: CASSEAVGGPGGNTIYF. CDR3 nucleotides: TGTGCCAGCAGTGAAGCGGTAGGCGGCCCCGGCGGAAACACCATATATTTT.

The rearrangement uses TRBV7-2 and TRBJ2-2; 8 nucleotides line up with TRBD2. The CDR3 is made up of 16 amino acids. Per the germline V gene, CDR1 is SGHTA and CDR2 is FQGNSA. Germline trimming cut 6 bases from V and 6 bases from J; bases unmatched to any gene: 12. The chain's CDR3 is CASRPNWGLVAGELFF. The DNA for the CDR3 is TGTGCCAGCAGGCCTAATTGGGGACTAGTCGCCGGGGAGCTGTTTTTT. Variable domain in full (rest from reference TRBV7-2 and TRBJ2-2): GAGVSQSPSNKVTEKGKDVELRCDPISGHTALYWYRQSLGQGLEFLIYFQGNSAPDKSGLPSDRFSAERTGGSVSTLTIQRTQQEDSAVYLCASRPNWGLVAGELFFGEGSRLTVL.

This sequence joins TRBV5-1 and TRBJ1-3; D perhaps matches TRBD1 (5 bases). Trimming took 4 bases from V and 4 from J, leaving 15 bases between them. Germline CDR1 reads SGHRS; CDR2 reads YFSETQ. This CDR3 has 15 amino acids. The DNA for the CDR3 is TGCGCCAGCAGCGGGGACGGCCTCCGGGGAAACACCATATATTTT. Its translation is CASSGDGLRGNTIYF.

V and J are TRBV4-3 and TRBJ1-1, with 7 bases matching TRBD1. The ends lost 4 bases at V and 3 bases at J; junction bases unmatched: 11. The CDR3 is 16 amino acids. In germline, CDR1 is LGHNA, CDR2 YSLEER. CDR3 protein: CASSPWTGQGDTEAFF. The CDR3 DNA is TGCGCCAGCAGCCCCTGGACAGGCCAGGGGGACACTGAAGCTTTCTTT.

The CDR3 protein is CASSQGRRGNSNQPQHF. In DNA, the CDR3 is TGCGCCAGCAGCCAAGGCCGGCGAGGAAATAGCAATCAGCCCCAGCATTTT. This chain joins TRBV4-1 and TRBJ1-5; D is unresolved. The V and J ends lost 1 base and 0 bases respectively, with 13 bases between them. Per the germline V gene, CDR1 is MGHRA and CDR2 is YSYEKL. The CDR3 has 17 amino acids.

The chain links TRBV6-5 to TRBJ2-7; tentatively, D is TRBD1 (6 bases). The V end was cut by 6 bases, the J end by 3 bases, with 12 bases between. Germline V gene sequence: CDR1 MNHEY, CDR2 SVGAGI. The CDR3 covers 13 residues. The CDR3 DNA is TGTGCCAGCAGCCGCAGGGGTTACTACGAGCAGTACTTC. Protein sequence: CASSRRGYYEQYF.

The V and J genes are TRBV7-2 and TRBJ1-2, with D perhaps matching TRBD1 (5 bases). CDR1 is SGHTA, CDR2 FQGNSA, per germline. The CDR3 is 17 amino acids. Trimming pared 4 bases from V and 4 bases from J, leaving 22 bases between. CDR3 region: CASSSRSYPGGGYGYTF. The CDR3 DNA reads as TGTGCCAGCAGCTCAAGATCGTACCCTGGGGGAGGCTATGGCTACACCTTC.

The chain carries TRBV5-4 and TRBJ2-3; D is unclear. The CDR3 is 14 residues long. CDR1 and CDR2 (germline): SGHNT, YYREEE (reference sequence). Between the trimmed V and J ends, which lost 0 bases and 3 bases, there was a span of 8 bases. CDR3 sequence: CASSLDPRTDTQYF. CDR3 in DNA: TGTGCCAGCAGCTTGGATCCAAGGACAGATACGCAGTATTTT.

The chain employs TRBV28 and TRBJ1-5; D is perhaps TRBD1 (5 bases). V gave up 2 bases and J gave up 9 bases, with 14 bases separating them. The CDR3 has 14 amino acids. CDR1 and CDR2 from the germline V gene are MDHEN and SYDVKM. CDR3 residues: CASSLRTRGGPQHF. The DNA of the CDR3 is TGTGCCAGCAGTTTACGGACGAGGGGAGGGCCCCAGCATTTT.

The chain combines TRBV28 with TRBJ2-5, with TRBD1 identical over 7 bases. This CDR3 spans 14 amino acids. Losses at the gene ends were 6 bases for V and 0 bases for J; bases not matched to a gene: 4. Germline values: CDR1 MDHEN, CDR2 SYDVKM. The CDR3 nucleotides read TGTGCCAGCAGGCCACAGGGGTACCAAGAGACCCAGTACTTC. Amino acids: CASRPQGYQETQYF.

V and J are TRBV11-2 and TRBJ2-2; the D is unclear. Per germline, CDR1 SGHAT and CDR2 FQNNGV. Trimming removed 5 bases at V and 1 base at J, with 17 bases between. This CDR3 comprises 17 residues. The CDR3 nucleotides are TGTGCCAGCAGCCATAAGGGTTCCGGGTGGAACACCGGGGAGCTGTTTTTT. It yields the protein CASSHKGSGWNTGELFF.

The chain has TRBV6-1 and TRBJ2-2; D perhaps matches TRBD1 (6 bases). The germline CDR1 and CDR2 sequences are MNHNS and SASEGT. Between the trimmed V and J ends, which lost 5 bases and 8 bases, there was a span of 18 bases. This CDR3 has 15 residues. Here the CDR3 DNA reads TGTGCCAGCAGTCCTCGGGACACGCAGCCTGGGGAGCTGTTTTTT. Translation: CASSPRDTQPGELFF.

The genes are TRBV2 and TRBJ1-1; the D is unclear. Trimming cost V 7 bases and J 1 base, with 16 bases left between them. The CDR3 is made up of 15 amino acids. Looked up from germline, CDR1 is SNHLY and CDR2 is FYNNEI. As DNA, the CDR3 is TGTGCCAGCAATGGGAGGGATGCCCGGAACACTGAAGCTTTCTTT. It yields the protein CASNGRDARNTEAFF.

The chain couples TRBV5-1 to TRBJ1-2; 9 nucleotides line up with TRBD1. V was pared by 7 bases and J by 6 bases, with 7 bases of the junction left unmatched. Germline V gene data show CDR1 as SGHRS and CDR2 as YFSETQ. The CDR3 extends over 13 amino acids. The CDR3 bases are TGCGCCAGCCGATTACAGGGGGCCGATGGCTACACCTTC. Its translation: CASRLQGADGYTF.

V is TRBV7-2 and J is TRBJ2-7; no clear D gene. This CDR3 region has 14 residues. Trimming pared 0 bases from V and 3 bases from J, leaving 9 bases between. The germline CDR1 and CDR2 sequences are SGHTA and FQGNSA. The CDR3 DNA sequence: TGTGCCAGCAGCTTAGCCGGGCCGTACTACGAGCAGTACTTC. Its protein product is CASSLAGPYYEQYF. Complete variable domain (other parts from reference TRBV7-2 and TRBJ2-7): GAGVSQSPSNKVTEKGKDVELRCDPISGHTALYWYRQSLGQGLEFLIYFQGNSAPDKSGLPSDRFSAERTGGSVSTLTIQRTQQEDSAVYLCASSLAGPYYEQYFGPGTRLTVT.

The chain combines TRBV7-2 with TRBJ2-7; D unresolved. The V gene lost 2 bases and the J gene lost 3 bases, with 17 bases spanning the gap. This CDR3 contains 16 residues. The V gene's germline CDR1 is SGHTA and CDR2 FQGNSA. The CDR3 reads CASSLSGWAPDYEQYF. CDR3 bases: TGTGCCAGCAGCTTATCGGGTTGGGCCCCCGACTACGAGCAGTACTTC.

The gene calls are TRBV2 and TRBJ2-7; the D gene is possibly TRBD2 (5 bases). The CDR3 runs 16 residues. Germline lookup yields CDR1 SNHLY and CDR2 FYNNEI. With 5 bases removed from V and 3 bases from J, the gap between germline ends came to 20 bases. The CDR3 DNA reads as TGTGCCAGCAGTTTCCAAGGGAGTCCAGTAAACTACGAGCAGTACTTC. Its translation: CASSFQGSPVNYEQYF.

The V gene is TRBV14, the J gene TRBJ1-1; 9 bases fit TRBD1. Germline V lookup: CDR1 SGHDN, CDR2 FVKESK. The CDR3 length is 16 residues. With 0 bases clipped from V and 6 bases from J, the junction kept 8 bases outside the gene matches. The chain's CDR3 is CASSQDTTGGHAEAFF. CDR3 bases: TGTGCCAGCAGCCAAGATACAACAGGGGGCCACGCTGAAGCTTTCTTT.

The V and J genes are TRBV27 and TRBJ1-2, with unresolved D. The CDR3 loop spans 14 amino acids. Between the trimmed V and J ends, which lost 11 bases and 4 bases, there was a span of 20 bases. Germline CDR1 reads MNHEY; CDR2 reads SMNVEV (reference sequence). CDR3 in DNA: TGTGCCCACCGGACCCCAGAACGAGGCTATGGCTACACCTTC. This codes for CAHRTPERGYGYTF.

The chain has TRBV9 and TRBJ2-1; 13 nucleotides agree with TRBD2. Germline V gene lookup returns CDR1 SGDLS and CDR2 YYNGEE. The length of the CDR3 is 15 residues. Germline trimming cut 6 bases from V and 7 bases from J; bases unmatched to any gene: 7. In nucleotides, the CDR3 is TGTGCCAGCACCACTAGCGGGGGGGCCTCGAATGAGCAGTTCTTC. This sequence encodes CASTTSGGASNEQFF.